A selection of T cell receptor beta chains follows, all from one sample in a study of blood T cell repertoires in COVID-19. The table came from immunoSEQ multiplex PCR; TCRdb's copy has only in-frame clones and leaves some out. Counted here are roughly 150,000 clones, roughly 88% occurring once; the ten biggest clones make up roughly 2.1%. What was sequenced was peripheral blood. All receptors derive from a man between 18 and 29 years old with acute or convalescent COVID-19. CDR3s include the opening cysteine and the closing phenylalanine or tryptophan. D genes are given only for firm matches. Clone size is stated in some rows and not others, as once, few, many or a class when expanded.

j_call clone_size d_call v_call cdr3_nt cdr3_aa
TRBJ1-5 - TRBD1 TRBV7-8 TGTGCCAGCACCGGGACAGGACTTGATCAGCCCCAGCATTTT CASTGTGLDQPQHF
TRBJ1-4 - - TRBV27 TGTGCCAGCAGCACCACCAGGGCAACTAATGAAAAACTGTTTTTT CASSTTRATNEKLFF
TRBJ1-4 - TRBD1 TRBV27 TGTGCCAGCAGTTTTGGTAGGGGGCTCCCGGAAAAACTGTTTTTT CASSFGRGLPEKLFF
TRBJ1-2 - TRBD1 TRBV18 TGTGCCAGCTCACGGTCGGGACAGCTCTATGGCTACACCTTC CASSRSGQLYGYTF
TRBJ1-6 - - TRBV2 TGTGCCAGCAGTGCGGGGTATTCAAATTCACCCCTCCACTTT CASSAGYSNSPLHF
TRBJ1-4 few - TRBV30 TGTGCCTGGAGTGGGCAGGGATGGGAAAAACTGTTTTTT CAWSGQGWEKLFF
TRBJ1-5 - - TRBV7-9 TGTGCCAGCAGCTTAGAAGGGGGTCAGCCCCAGCATTTT CASSLEGGQPQHF
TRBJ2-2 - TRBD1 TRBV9 TGTGCCAGCAGCGTCCGTACAGGGGGCCCTACGGGGGCCGGGGAGCTGTTTTTT CASSVRTGGPTGAGELFF
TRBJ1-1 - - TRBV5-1 TGCGCCAGCAGCACTTTGGCCGGGAGAGCTGGGAACACTGAAGCTTTCTTT CASSTLAGRAGNTEAFF
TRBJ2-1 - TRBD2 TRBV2 TGTGCCAGCAGCCGACTAGCGGGGGACAATGAGCAGTTCTTC CASSRLAGDNEQFF
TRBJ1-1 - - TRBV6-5 TGTGCCAGCTCAACAGTCTTGAACACTGAAGCTTTCTTT CASSTVLNTEAFF
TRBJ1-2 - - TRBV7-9 TGTGCCAGCAGCTTAGGTGCAAGTCTACCCTATGGCTACACCTTC CASSLGASLPYGYTF
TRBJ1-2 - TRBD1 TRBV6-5 TGTGCCAGCAGTTACGGGGACAGAAACTATGGCTACACCTTC CASSYGDRNYGYTF
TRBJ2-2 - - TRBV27 TGTGCCAGCAGTTTCGGGACTACCGGGGAGCTGTTTTTT CASSFGTTGELFF
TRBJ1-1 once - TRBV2 TGTGCCAGCAAAACAAGAAACACTGAAGCTTTCTTT CASKTRNTEAFF
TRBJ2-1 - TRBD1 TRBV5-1 TGCGCCAGCAGCTTGGCCGGGACAGGGGTTAATGAGCAGTTCTTC CASSLAGTGVNEQFF
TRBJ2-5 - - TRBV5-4 TGTGCCAGCAGCCCCCAGGTCGCCCAAGAGACCCAGTACTTC CASSPQVAQETQYF
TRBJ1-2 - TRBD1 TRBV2 TGTGCCAGCGGAGGGACAGGGGGCGCCGACTATGGCTACACCTTC CASGGTGGADYGYTF